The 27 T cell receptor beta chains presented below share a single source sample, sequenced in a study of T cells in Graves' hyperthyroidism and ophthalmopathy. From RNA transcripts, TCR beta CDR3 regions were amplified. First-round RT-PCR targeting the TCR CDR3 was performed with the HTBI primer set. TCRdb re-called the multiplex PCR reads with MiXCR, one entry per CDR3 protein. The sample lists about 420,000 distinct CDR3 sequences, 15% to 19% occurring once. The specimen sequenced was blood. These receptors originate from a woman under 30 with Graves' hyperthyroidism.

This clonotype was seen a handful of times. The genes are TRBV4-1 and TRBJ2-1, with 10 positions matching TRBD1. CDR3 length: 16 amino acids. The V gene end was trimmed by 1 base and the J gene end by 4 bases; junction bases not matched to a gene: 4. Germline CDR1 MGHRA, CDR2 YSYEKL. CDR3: CASSQVWTGGYNEQFF. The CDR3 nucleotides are TGCGCCAGCAGCCAAGTCTGGACAGGGGGGTACAATGAGCAGTTCTTC.

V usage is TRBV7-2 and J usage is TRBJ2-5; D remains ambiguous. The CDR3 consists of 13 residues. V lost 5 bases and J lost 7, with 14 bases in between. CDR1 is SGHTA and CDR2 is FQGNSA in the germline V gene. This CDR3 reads CASSPPTPPTQYF. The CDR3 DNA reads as TGTGCCAGCAGCCCCCCCACCCCCCCGACCCAGTACTTC.

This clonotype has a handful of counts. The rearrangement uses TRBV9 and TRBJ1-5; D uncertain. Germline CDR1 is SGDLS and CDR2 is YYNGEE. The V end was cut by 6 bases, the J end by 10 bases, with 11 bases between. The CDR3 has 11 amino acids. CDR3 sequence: CASTDDSPQHF. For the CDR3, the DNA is TGTGCCAGCACTGACGACTCACCCCAGCATTTT.

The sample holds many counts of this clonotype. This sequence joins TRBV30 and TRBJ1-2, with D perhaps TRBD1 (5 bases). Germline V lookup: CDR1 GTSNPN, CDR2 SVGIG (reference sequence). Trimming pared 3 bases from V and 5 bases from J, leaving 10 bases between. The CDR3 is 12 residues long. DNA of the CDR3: TGTGCCTGGAGGAGACAGTTTTATGGCTACACCTTC. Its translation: CAWRRQFYGYTF.

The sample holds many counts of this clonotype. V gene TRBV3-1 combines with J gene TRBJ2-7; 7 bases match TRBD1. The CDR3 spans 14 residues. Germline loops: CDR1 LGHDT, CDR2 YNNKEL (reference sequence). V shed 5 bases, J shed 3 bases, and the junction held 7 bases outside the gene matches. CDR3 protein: CASSIRDSNYEQYF. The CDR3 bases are TGTGCCAGCAGCATCCGGGACAGCAACTACGAGCAGTACTTC.

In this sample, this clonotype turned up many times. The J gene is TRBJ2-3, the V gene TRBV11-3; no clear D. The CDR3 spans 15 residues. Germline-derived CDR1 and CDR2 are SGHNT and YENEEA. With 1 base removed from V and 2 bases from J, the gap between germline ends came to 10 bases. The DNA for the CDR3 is TGTGCCAGCAGCTTAGGGCGAGTCCCCACAGATACGCAGTATTTT. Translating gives CASSLGRVPTDTQYF.

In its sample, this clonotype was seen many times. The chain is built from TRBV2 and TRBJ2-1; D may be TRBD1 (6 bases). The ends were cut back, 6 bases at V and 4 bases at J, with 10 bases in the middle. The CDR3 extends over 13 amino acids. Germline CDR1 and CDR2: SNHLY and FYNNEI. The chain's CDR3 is CASRGDNYNEQFF. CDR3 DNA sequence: TGTGCCAGCAGGGGGGACAATTACAATGAGCAGTTCTTC. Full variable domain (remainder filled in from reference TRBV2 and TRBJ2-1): EPEVTQTPSHQVTQMGQEVILRCVPISNHLYFYWYRQILGQKVEFLVSFYNNEISEKSEIFDDQFSVERPDGSNFTLKIRSTKLEDSAMYFCASRGDNYNEQFFGPGTRLTVL.

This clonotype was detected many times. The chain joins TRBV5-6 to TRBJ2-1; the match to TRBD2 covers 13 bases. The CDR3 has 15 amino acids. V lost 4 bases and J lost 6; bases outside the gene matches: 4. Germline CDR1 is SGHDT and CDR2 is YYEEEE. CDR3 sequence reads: CASSAGLAGVNEQFF. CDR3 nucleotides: TGTGCCAGCAGCGCCGGACTAGCGGGGGTCAATGAGCAGTTCTTC. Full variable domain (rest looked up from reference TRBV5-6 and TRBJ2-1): DAGVTQSPTHLIKTRGQQVTLRCSPKSGHDTVSWYQQALGQGPQFIFQYYEEEERQRGNFPDRFSGHQFPNYSSELNVNALLLGDSALYLCASSAGLAGVNEQFFGPGTRLTVL.

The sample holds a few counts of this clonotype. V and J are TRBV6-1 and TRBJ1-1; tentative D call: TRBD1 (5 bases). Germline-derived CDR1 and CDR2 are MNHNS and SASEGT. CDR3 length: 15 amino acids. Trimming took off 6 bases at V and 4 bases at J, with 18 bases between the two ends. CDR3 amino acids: CASSAPQGGVTEAFF. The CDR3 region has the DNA TGTGCCAGCAGCGCACCCCAGGGAGGGGTCACTGAAGCTTTCTTT.

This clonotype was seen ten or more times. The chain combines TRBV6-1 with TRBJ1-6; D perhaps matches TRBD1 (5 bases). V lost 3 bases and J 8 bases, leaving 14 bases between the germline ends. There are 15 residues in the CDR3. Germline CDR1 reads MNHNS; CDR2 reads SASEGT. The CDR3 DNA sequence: TGTGCCAGCAGTGACGGGACTGGATTATATTCACCCCTCCACTTT. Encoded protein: CASSDGTGLYSPLHF.

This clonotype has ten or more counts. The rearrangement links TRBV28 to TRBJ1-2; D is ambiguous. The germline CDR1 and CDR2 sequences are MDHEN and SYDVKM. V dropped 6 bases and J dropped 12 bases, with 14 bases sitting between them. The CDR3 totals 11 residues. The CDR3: CASSRPTFHTF. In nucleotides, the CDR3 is TGTGCCAGCAGCCGCCCAACTTTTCACACCTTC.

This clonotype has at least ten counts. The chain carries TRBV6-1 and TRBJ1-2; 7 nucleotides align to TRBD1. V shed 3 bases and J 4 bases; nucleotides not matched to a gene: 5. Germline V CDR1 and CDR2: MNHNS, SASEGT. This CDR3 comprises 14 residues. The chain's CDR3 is CASSDSTGPYGYTF. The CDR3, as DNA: TGTGCCAGCAGTGACTCGACAGGGCCCTATGGCTACACCTTC.

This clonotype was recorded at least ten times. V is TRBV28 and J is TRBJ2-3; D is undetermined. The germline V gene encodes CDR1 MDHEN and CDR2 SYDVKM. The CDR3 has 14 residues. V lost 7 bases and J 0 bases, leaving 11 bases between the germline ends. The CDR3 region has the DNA TGTGCCAGCACCTCATCTTTTAGCACAGATACGCAGTATTTT. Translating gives CASTSSFSTDTQYF.

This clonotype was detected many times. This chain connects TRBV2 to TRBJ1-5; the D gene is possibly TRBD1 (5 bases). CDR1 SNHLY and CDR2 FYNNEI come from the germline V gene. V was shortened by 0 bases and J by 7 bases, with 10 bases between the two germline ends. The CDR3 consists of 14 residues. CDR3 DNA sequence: TGTGCCAGCAGTGAAGCGGGGCGAGGCCAGCCCCAGCATTTT. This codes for CASSEAGRGQPQHF.

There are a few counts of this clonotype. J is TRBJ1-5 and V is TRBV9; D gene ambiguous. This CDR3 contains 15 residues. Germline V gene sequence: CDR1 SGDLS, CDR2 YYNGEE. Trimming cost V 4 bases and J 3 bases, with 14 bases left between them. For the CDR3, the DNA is TGTGCCAGCAGCCCCGATGGGAGGGACAATCAGCCCCAGCATTTT. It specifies CASSPDGRDNQPQHF.

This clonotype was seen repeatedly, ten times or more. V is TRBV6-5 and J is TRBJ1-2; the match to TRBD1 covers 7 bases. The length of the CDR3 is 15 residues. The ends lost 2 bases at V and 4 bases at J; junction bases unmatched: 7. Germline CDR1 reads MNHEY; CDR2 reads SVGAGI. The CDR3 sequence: CASSYVSRTGYGYTF. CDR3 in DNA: TGTGCCAGCAGTTACGTGTCGAGGACAGGCTATGGCTACACCTTC.

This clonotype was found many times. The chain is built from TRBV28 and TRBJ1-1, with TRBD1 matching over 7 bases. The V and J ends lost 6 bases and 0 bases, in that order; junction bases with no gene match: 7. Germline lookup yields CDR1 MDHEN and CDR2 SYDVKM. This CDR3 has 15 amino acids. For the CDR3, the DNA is TGTGCCAGCAGGACGACAGGGACCATGAACACTGAAGCTTTCTTT. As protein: CASRTTGTMNTEAFF. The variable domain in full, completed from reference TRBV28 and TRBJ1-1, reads DVKVTQSSRYLVKRTGEKVFLECVQDMDHENMFWYRQDPGLGLRLIYFSYDVKMKEKGDIPEGYSVSREKKERFSLILESASTNQTSMYLCASRTTGTMNTEAFFGQGTRLTVV.

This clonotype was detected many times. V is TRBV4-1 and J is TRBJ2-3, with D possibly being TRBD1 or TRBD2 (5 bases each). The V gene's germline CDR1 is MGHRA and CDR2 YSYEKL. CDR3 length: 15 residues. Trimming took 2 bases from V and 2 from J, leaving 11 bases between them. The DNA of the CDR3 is TGCGCCAGCAGCCAACGGGGCACTCACACAGATACGCAGTATTTT. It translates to CASSQRGTHTDTQYF.

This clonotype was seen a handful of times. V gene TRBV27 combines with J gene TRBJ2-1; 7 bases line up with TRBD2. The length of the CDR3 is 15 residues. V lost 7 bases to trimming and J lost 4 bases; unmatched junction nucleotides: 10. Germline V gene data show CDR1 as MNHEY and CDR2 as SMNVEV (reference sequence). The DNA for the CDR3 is TGTGCCAGCAACCCTGATGGTAGCGGGTACAATGAGCAGTTCTTC. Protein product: CASNPDGSGYNEQFF.

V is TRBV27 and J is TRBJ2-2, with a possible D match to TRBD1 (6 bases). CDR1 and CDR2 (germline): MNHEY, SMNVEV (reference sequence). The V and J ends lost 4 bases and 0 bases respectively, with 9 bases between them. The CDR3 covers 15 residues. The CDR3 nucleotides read TGTGCCAGCAGTTCGACAGGTTCGAACACCGGGGAGCTGTTTTTT. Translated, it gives CASSSTGSNTGELFF.

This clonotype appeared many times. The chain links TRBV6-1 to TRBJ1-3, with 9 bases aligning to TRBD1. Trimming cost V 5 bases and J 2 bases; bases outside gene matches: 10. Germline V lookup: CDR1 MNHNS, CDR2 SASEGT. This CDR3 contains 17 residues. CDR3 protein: CASSPGTGTRTGNTIYF. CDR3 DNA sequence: TGTGCCAGCAGTCCCGGGACAGGGACGAGAACTGGAAACACCATATATTTT.

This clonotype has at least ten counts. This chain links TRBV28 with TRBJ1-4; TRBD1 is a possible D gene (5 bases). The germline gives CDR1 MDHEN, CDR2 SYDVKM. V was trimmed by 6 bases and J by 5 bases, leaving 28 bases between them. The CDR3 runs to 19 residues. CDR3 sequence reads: CASRPREGRVGWGNEKLFF. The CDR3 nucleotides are TGTGCCAGCAGACCCAGGGAGGGGAGGGTGGGGTGGGGAAATGAAAAACTGTTTTTT. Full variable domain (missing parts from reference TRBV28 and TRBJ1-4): DVKVTQSSRYLVKRTGEKVFLECVQDMDHENMFWYRQDPGLGLRLIYFSYDVKMKEKGDIPEGYSVSREKKERFSLILESASTNQTSMYLCASRPREGRVGWGNEKLFFGSGTQLSVL.

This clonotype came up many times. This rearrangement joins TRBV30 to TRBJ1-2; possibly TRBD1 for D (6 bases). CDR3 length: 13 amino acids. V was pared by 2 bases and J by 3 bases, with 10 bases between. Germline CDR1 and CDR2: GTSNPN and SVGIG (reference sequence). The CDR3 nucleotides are TGTGCCTGGAGTCCAGGGGAGGACTATGGCTACACCTTC. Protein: CAWSPGEDYGYTF.

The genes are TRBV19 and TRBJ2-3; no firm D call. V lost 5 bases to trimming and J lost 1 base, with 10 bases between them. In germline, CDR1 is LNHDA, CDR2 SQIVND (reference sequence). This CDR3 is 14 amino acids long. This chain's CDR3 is CASSSFWGTDTQYF. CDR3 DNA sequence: TGTGCCAGTAGTTCATTTTGGGGCACAGATACGCAGTATTTT.

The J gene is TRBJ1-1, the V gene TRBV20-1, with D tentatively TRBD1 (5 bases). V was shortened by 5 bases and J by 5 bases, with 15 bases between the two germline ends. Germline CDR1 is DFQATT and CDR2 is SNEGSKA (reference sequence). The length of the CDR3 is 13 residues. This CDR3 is CSAGFGRGTEAFF. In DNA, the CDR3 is TGCAGTGCTGGTTTCGGTCGGGGGACTGAAGCTTTCTTT.

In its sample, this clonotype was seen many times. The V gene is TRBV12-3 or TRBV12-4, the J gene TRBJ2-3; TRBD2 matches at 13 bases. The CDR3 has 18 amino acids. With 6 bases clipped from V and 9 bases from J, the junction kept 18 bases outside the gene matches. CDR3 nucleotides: TGTGCCAGCAGCCGACCGTTACTAGCGGGGGGGCCAGGGTGGACGCAGTATTTT. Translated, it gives CASSRPLLAGGPGWTQYF.

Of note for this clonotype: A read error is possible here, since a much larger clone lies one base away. CDR3 residues: CASSSRGQAKAKNIQHF. CDR3 coding DNA: TGTGCCAGCAGCTCCCGTGGACAGGCGAAAGCCAAAAACATTCAGCACTTC. The V and J genes are TRBV7-9 and TRBJ2-4; 7 nucleotides agree with TRBD1. The CDR3 sequence is 17 residues long. Germline V CDR1 and CDR2: SEHNR, FQNEAQ (reference sequence).